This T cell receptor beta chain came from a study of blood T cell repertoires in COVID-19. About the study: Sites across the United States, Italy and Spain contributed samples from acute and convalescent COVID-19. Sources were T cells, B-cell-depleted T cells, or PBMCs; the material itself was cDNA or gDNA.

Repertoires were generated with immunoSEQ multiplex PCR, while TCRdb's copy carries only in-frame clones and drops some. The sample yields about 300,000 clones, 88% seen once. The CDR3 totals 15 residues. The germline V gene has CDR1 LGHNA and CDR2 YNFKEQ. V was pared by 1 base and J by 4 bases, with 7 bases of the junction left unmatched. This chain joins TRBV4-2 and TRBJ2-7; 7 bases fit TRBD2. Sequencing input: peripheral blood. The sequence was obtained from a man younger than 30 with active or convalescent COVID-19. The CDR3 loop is CASSQGGSGVYEQYF. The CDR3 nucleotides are TGTGCCAGCAGCCAAGGTGGGAGCGGGGTGTACGAGCAGTACTTC.